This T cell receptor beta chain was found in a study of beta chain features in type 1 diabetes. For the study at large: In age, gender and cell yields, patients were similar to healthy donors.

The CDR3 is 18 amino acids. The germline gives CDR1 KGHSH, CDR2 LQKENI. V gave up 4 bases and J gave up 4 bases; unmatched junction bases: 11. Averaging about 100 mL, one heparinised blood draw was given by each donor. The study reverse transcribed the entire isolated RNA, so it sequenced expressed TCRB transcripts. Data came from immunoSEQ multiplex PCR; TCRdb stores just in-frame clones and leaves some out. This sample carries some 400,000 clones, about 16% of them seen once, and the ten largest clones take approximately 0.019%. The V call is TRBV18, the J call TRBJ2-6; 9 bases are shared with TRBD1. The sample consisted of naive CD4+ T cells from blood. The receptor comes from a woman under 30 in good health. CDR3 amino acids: CASSRAGTGPAGANVLTF. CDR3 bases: TGTGCCAGCTCACGGGCCGGGACAGGGCCAGCAGGGGCCAACGTCCTGACTTTC.